The 18 T cell receptor beta chains reported below all come from one sample, sequenced in a study of T-cell memory formation after mild COVID-19 (dated by TCRdb to about 2021). Libraries were made using 5' RACE. The sequencer listed for this sample is Illumina NovaSeq 6000. TCRdb trimmed the raw reads at Q25, called clones with MiXCR and kept productive beta chains. One record per CDR3 amino acid sequence lists the most common genes and DNA. This sample lists about 180,000 distinct CDR3 sequences; around a sixth were detected once. The biggest ten clones account for roughly 4.3% of the sample. Sequences were obtained from PBMCs or a T cell subset sorted from them (not recorded which). These receptors were collected from a man younger than 35 who had mild COVID-19 (a few samples of this study predate the infection). The sample titles of this study are shuffled in the database, so cell type and time point are left out; the donor was told from shared clones.

This chain connects TRBV6-5 to TRBJ1-1; no reliable D call. The CDR3 spans 15 residues. Per the germline V gene, CDR1 is MNHEY and CDR2 is SVGAGI. V dropped 0 bases and J dropped 4 bases, with 12 bases sitting between them. As DNA, the CDR3 is TGTGCCAGCAGTTACTCCGACGCGGTTGGCACTGAAGCTTTCTTT. It yields the protein CASSYSDAVGTEAFF.

This clonotype was seen a handful of times. V gene TRBV3-1 combines with J gene TRBJ1-1, with D possibly TRBD1 on 6 matching bases. The CDR3 consists of 15 residues. V was clipped by 0 bases and J by 5 bases, with 13 bases between them. The germline V gene encodes CDR1 LGHDT and CDR2 YNNKEL (reference sequence). The CDR3 DNA reads as TGTGCCAGCAGCCAAGATCCAGGGGCGCGGACTGAAGCTTTCTTT. Its translation: CASSQDPGARTEAFF. Full variable domain (outside the CDR3, taken from reference TRBV3-1 and TRBJ1-1): DTAVSQTPKYLVTQMGNDKSIKCEQNLGHDTMYWYKQDSKKFLKIMFSYNNKELIINETVPNRFSPKSPDKAHLNLHINSLELGDSAVYFCASSQDPGARTEAFFGQGTRLTVV.

This clonotype was counted only a few times. CDR3 loop: CASSRQGTHRGQPQHF. CDR3 bases: TGTGCCAGCAGCCGACAGGGTACTCACAGGGGTCAGCCCCAGCATTTT. The V and J genes are TRBV6-5 and TRBJ1-5; 7 positions agree with TRBD1. Germline CDR1 and CDR2: MNHEY and SVGAGI. V was pared by 6 bases and J by 6 bases, with 14 bases of the junction left unmatched. The CDR3 extends over 16 amino acids.

The J gene is TRBJ2-7, the V gene TRBV30, with 10 bases lining up with TRBD1. Germline assignment: CDR1 GTSNPN and CDR2 SVGIG (reference sequence). The CDR3 has 16 amino acids. Unmatched junction bases numbered 10, after V lost 4 bases and J lost 1 base. This chain's CDR3 is CAWTPVGGQGSYEQYF. Written as DNA, the CDR3 is TGTGCCTGGACCCCGGTTGGGGGACAGGGGTCCTACGAGCAGTACTTC.

The chain is built from TRBV7-9 and TRBJ1-2; D ambiguous. Germline V gene data show CDR1 as SEHNR and CDR2 as FQNEAQ (reference sequence). V shed 3 bases and J shed 4 bases, with 6 bases lying between them. The CDR3 has 12 residues. CDR3 residues: CASSFDFYGYTF. As DNA, the CDR3 is TGTGCCAGCAGCTTCGACTTCTATGGCTACACCTTC.

The J gene is TRBJ2-1, the V gene TRBV12-2; the table names TRBD2, a call not compared with the DNA. TRBV12-2 is marked as a pseudogene. The CDR3 is 14 amino acids. For the CDR3, the DNA is TGTGCAAGTCGCTTAAACGGGGGAGGCCATGAGCAGTTCTTC. Translating gives CASRLNGGGHEQFF.

The rearrangement uses TRBV6-5 and TRBJ1-3; D gene unclear. Deletions cut 4 bases from V and 2 bases from J, with 12 bases between. The CDR3 spans 15 residues. The germline CDR1 and CDR2 sequences are MNHEY and SVGAGI. CDR3 bases: TGTGCCAGCAGTTCCCTCGAGAGAGCTGGAAACACCATATATTTT. Its protein product is CASSSLERAGNTIYF.

The gene calls are TRBV7-8 and TRBJ2-5, with D maybe TRBD2 (6 bases). Germline lookup yields CDR1 SGHVS and CDR2 FQNEAQ. Trimming shortened V by 4 bases and J by 3 bases, and 9 bases separated the two germline ends. The CDR3 has 13 residues. DNA of the CDR3: TGTGCCAGCAGCTCTGGACTAAAAGAGACCCAGTACTTC. This gives the protein CASSSGLKETQYF.

This chain links TRBV7-2 with TRBJ2-2; maybe TRBD1 (5 bases). The V end was cut by 2 bases, the J end by 3 bases, with 13 bases between. This CDR3 comprises 16 residues. CDR1 and CDR2 from the germline V gene are SGHTA and FQGNSA. The DNA of the CDR3 is TGTGCCAGCAGCTTAAGGGGTACTACCTACACCGGGGAGCTGTTTTTT. Its translation is CASSLRGTTYTGELFF.

This clonotype has only a few counts. Written as DNA, the CDR3 is TGTGCCAGCAGCTTAATGAACATTCAGTACTTC. Its translation is CASSLMNIQYF. The chain couples TRBV7-2 to TRBJ2-4; no definite D call. V shed 2 bases and J shed 7 bases, with 3 bases lying between them. The CDR3 is 11 amino acids. The V gene's germline CDR1 is SGHTA and CDR2 FQGNSA.

This clonotype was seen at least ten times. J is TRBJ2-7 and V is TRBV5-6; no clear D. CDR1 SGHDT and CDR2 YYEEEE come from the germline V gene. Trimming removed 4 bases at V and 3 bases at J, with 11 bases between. This CDR3 region has 13 residues. The CDR3 DNA follows: TGTGCCAGCAGCCGGCGACTCATCTACGAGCAGTACGTC. Translated: CASSRRLIYEQYV.

The chain couples TRBV24-1 to TRBJ2-3; 10 bases align to TRBD2. V lost 3 bases, J lost 3 bases, and 2 bases stayed unmatched. Germline loops: CDR1 KGHDR, CDR2 SFDVKD. CDR3 length: 15 amino acids. CDR3 protein: CATSDPSGGTDTQYF. The CDR3 nucleotides are TGTGCCACCAGTGATCCTAGCGGGGGAACAGATACGCAGTATTTT.

This chain connects TRBV19 to TRBJ1-5; D unclear. This CDR3 contains 12 residues. Germline lookup yields CDR1 LNHDA and CDR2 SQIVND (reference sequence). Trimming took off 3 bases at V and 7 bases at J, with 7 bases between the two ends. CDR3 DNA: TGTGCCAGTAGTATCGTCGACCAGCCCCAGCATTTT. Its translation is CASSIVDQPQHF.

The chain links TRBV11-2 to TRBJ2-5, with D possibly being TRBD1 (6 bases). CDR3 length: 13 residues. Trimming stripped 4 bases from V and 4 bases from J, with 10 bases between. Looked up from germline, CDR1 is SGHAT and CDR2 is FQNNGV. CDR3 region: CASSSQGRETQYF. As DNA, the CDR3 is TGTGCCAGCAGCTCACAGGGTCGAGAGACCCAGTACTTC.

The sample holds a few counts of this clonotype. The rearrangement joins TRBV29-1 to TRBJ2-7; 7 bases are a match to TRBD1. Germline-derived CDR1 and CDR2 are SQVTM and ANQGSEA. There are 11 residues in the CDR3. The junction had 3 bases not matched to a gene; V was cut back by 7 bases and J by 3 bases. CDR3 coding DNA: TGCAGCGGTGGACAGGACTACGAGCAGTACTTC. Protein sequence: CSGGQDYEQYF.

The rearrangement joins TRBV20-1 to TRBJ2-7; D might be TRBD2 (5 bases). Deletions cut 3 bases from V and 3 bases from J, with 9 bases between. The length of the CDR3 is 12 residues. Germline V gene sequence: CDR1 DFQATT, CDR2 SNEGSKA (reference sequence). As DNA, the CDR3 is TGCAGTGCTAGTCCAGGACTCTACGAGCAGTACTTC. Its protein is CSASPGLYEQYF.

This chain uses TRBV7-3 with TRBJ2-1, with D unresolved. V lost 5 bases and J lost 7, with 12 bases in between. This CDR3 is built from 13 residues. CDR1 and CDR2 (germline): SGHTA, FQGTGA. The CDR3 region is CASSQWVGNEQFF. The CDR3, as DNA: TGTGCCAGCAGCCAATGGGTTGGGAATGAGCAGTTCTTC. Drawing the rest from reference TRBV7-3 and TRBJ2-1, the complete variable domain is GAGVSQTPSNKVTEKGKYVELRCDPISGHTALYWYRQSLGQGPEFLIYFQGTGAADDSGLPNDRFFAVRPEGSVSTLKIQRTERGDSAVYLCASSQWVGNEQFFGPGTRLTVL.

This clonotype has more than one count but fewer than ten. This chain uses TRBV7-2 with TRBJ1-1; D ambiguous. The CDR3 is 14 amino acids. V dropped 1 base and J dropped 11 bases, with 17 bases sitting between them. CDR1 is SGHTA, CDR2 FQGNSA, per germline. The DNA for the CDR3 is TGTGCCAGCAGCTTAGAGTCCTGGGCAAGTGGGGCTTTCTTT. This sequence encodes CASSLESWASGAFF.